This T cell receptor beta chain came from a study of beta chain features in type 1 diabetes. Looking at the study overall: Across all samples, about 100,000,000 sorted cells were examined.

The CDR3 contains 14 residues. Germline V lookup: CDR1 SNHLY, CDR2 FYNNEI. V lost 1 base and J lost 4; bases outside the gene matches: 3. Reverse transcription of all isolated RNA meant that expressed TCRB transcripts were sequenced. Libraries were prepared by immunoSEQ multiplex PCR; TCRdb keeps only in-frame clonotypes and omits some of them. The sample includes over 150,000 clones, around 8% of them seen just once. Of note for this clone: Antigen unknown.

Overall study results and limits: Possible PCR preference for shorter templates applied equally to patients and controls. cDNA sequencing could over-represent cells with high TCR expression. All four CD4+ subsets of Type 1 diabetes patients contained TCRB CDR3s that were moderately but significantly shorter. Within the patient group, naive, central memory and Treg TCRB repertoires appeared more similar to each other than within healthy donors.

The specimen sequenced was central memory CD4+ T cells from blood. The chain recombines TRBV2 with TRBJ1-2; 7 bases line up with TRBD1. This clonotype was sampled from a woman in her thirties or forties with type 1 diabetes. CDR3 coding DNA: TGTGCCAGCAGTGAAGGGACAGGATTCTATGGCTACACCTTC. Protein: CASSEGTGFYGYTF.